This T cell receptor (beta chain) originates from a study of T cells in Graves' hyperthyroidism and ophthalmopathy. Study background: Staff took peripheral blood when the initial diagnosis was made, before any treatment began. Study-wide findings and caveats: Most expanded thyroid clonotypes above 0.001 also appeared in blood.

TCR beta CDR3 regions were amplified from RNA transcripts. The HTBI primer set drove a first-round RT-PCR of the TCR CDR3. TCRdb ran MiXCR on the multiplex PCR reads and lists one entry per CDR3 protein. The sample has about 600,000 distinct CDR3 sequences, approximately 15% seen once. Disease duration was under 3 months in the ophthalmopathy patients, who also had a Clinical Activity Score of at least 3 and a NOSPECS grade of at least 4. Uncontrolled infection, other autoimmune disease, pregnancy and lactation each barred patients from inclusion. Per the germline V gene, CDR1 is SGDLS and CDR2 is YYNGEE. This CDR3 has 15 residues. J lost 8 bases, V lost 0 bases, and 8 bases had no gene match. Comment on this clonotype: Its antigen is not identified.

The rearrangement uses TRBV9 and TRBJ2-1; 7 bases line up with TRBD2. The receptor was isolated from a woman aged 18-30 years with Graves' ophthalmopathy. Source material: blood. The CDR3 protein is CASSVEGLLRDEQFF. DNA for the CDR3: TGTGCCAGCAGCGTAGAGGGACTACTTCGGGATGAGCAGTTCTTC.